These 2 T cell receptor beta chains originate from one sample sequenced in a study of T cell repertoires in cytomegalovirus infection. TCRdb called the reads again in MiXCR, with one record for every CDR3 protein. The data hold about 180,000 distinct CDR3 sequences, with around an eighth observed a single time. Source material: PBMCs. All receptors come from a human donor in good health (CMV status not recorded). Some clones in this sample may be carry-over from other donors' samples.

In its sample, this clonotype was seen many times. V and J are TRBV19 and TRBJ2-1; 13 bases map to TRBD2. Germline CDR1 is LNHDA and CDR2 is SQIVND (reference sequence). V gave up 3 bases and J gave up 5 bases; unmatched junction bases: 28. This CDR3 has 24 residues. CDR3 loop: CASSILFGHQGGLAGEGRNNEQFF. For the CDR3, the DNA is TGTGCCAGTAGTATCCTTTTCGGCCACCAAGGAGGACTAGCGGGAGAAGGGCGAAACAATGAGCAGTTCTTC.

This clonotype was observed a handful of times. This rearrangement joins TRBV7-9 to TRBJ2-4; D might be TRBD2 (5 bases). The V gene's germline CDR1 is SEHNR and CDR2 FQNEAQ (reference sequence). Trimming pared 10 bases from V and 5 bases from J, leaving 18 bases between. This CDR3 region has 14 residues. CDR3 sequence reads: CATATREPENIQYF. The DNA for the CDR3 is TGTGCCACCGCTACAAGGGAGCCCGAAAACATTCAGTACTTC.